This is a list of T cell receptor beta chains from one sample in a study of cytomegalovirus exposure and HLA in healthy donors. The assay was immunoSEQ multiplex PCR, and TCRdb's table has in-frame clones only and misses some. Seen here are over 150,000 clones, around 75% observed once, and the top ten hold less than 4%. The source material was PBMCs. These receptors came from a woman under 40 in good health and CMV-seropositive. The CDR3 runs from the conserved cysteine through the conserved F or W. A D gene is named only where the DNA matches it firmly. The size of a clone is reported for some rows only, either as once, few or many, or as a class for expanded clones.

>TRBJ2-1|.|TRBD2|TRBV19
CASSNPSGVSYNEQFF
TGTGCCAGTAGTAACCCTAGCGGGGTTAGCTACAATGAGCAGTTCTTC
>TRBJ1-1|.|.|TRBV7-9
CASSQTHGPQGPKYVEAFF
TGTGCCAGTTCCCAAACCCACGGCCCCCAGGGGCCGAAGTATGTGGAAGCTTTCTTT
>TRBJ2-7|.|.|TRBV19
CASSPAGGSYEQYF
TGTGCCAGTAGCCCGGCGGGCGGCTCCTACGAGCAGTACTTC
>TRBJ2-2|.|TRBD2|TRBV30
CAWSTPLAGGNTGELFF
TGTGCCTGGAGTACCCCCCTAGCGGGAGGGAACACCGGGGAGCTGTTTTTT
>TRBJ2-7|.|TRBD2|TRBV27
CASSFSSGRAYEQYF
TGTGCCAGCAGTTTCTCTAGCGGGCGGGCCTACGAGCAGTACTTC
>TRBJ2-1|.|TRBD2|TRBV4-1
CASSHASGSSYNEQFF
TGCGCCAGCAGCCACGCTAGCGGAAGCTCCTACAATGAGCAGTTCTTC
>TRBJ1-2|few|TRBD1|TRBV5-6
CASSIGQGSGYTF
TGTGCCAGCAGCATCGGACAGGGCTCTGGCTACACCTTC
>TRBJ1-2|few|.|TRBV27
CASSLSTGNYGYTF
TGTGCCAGCAGTTTATCGACAGGAAACTATGGCTACACCTTC
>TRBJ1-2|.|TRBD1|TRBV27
CASSLSTGDYGYTF
TGTGCCAGCAGTTTATCGACAGGGGACTATGGCTACACCTTC
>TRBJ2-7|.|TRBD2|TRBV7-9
CASSLALGTSGSRHEQYF
TGTGCCAGCAGCTTAGCGCTCGGGACTAGCGGGAGTAGGCACGAGCAGTACTTC
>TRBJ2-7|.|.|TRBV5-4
CASSLGVSYEQYF
TGTGCCAGCAGCTTGGGAGTTTCCTACGAGCAGTACTTC
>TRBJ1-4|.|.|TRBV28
CASPGGGTNEKLFF
TGTGCCAGTCCGGGGGGTGGGACTAATGAAAAACTGTTTTTT
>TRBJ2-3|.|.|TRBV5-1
CASGPGGYTDTQYF
TGCGCCAGCGGCCCGGGTGGTTACACAGATACGCAGTATTTT
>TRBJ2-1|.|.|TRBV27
CASSLSWQGLYNEQFF
TGTGCCAGCAGTTTATCGTGGCAGGGGCTCTACAATGAGCAGTTCTTC
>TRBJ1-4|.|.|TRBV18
CASSPRATNEKLFF
TGTGCCAGCTCACCCAGGGCGACTAATGAAAAACTGTTTTTT
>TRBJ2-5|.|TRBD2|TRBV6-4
CASNLGLAQETQYF
TGTGCCAGCAATCTGGGACTAGCGCAGGAGACCCAGTACTTC
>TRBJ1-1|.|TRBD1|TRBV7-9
CSSSIQGATEAFF
TGTTCCAGCAGCATTCAGGGGGCCACTGAAGCTTTCTTT
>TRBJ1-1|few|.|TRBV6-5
CASRITGNTEAFF
TGTGCCAGCAGAATAACAGGGAACACTGAAGCTTTCTTT
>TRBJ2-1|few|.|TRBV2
CASSEVGYNEQFF
TGTGCCAGCAGTGAGGTCGGGTACAATGAGCAGTTCTTC
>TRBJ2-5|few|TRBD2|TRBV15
CATKLAGGPETQYF
TGTGCCACCAAATTAGCGGGAGGTCCGGAGACCCAGTACTTC
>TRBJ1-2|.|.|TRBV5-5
CASSPEWGSTGGYTF
TGTGCCAGCAGCCCCGAGTGGGGCAGCACTGGTGGCTACACCTTC
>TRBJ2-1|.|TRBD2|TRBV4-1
CASSQDGAAGGYGEQFF
TGCGCCAGCAGCCAAGATGGGGCGGCCGGGGGGTACGGTGAGCAGTTCTTC
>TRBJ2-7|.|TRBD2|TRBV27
CASRRTSGYEQYF
TGTGCCAGCCGTAGGACTAGCGGCTACGAGCAGTACTTC
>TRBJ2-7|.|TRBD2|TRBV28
CASGSLAGTYEQYF
TGTGCCAGCGGGTCCCTAGCGGGCACCTACGAGCAGTACTTC
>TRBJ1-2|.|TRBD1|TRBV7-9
CASSPGTGHGYTF
TGTGCCAGCAGCCCGGGGACAGGACATGGCTACACCTTC
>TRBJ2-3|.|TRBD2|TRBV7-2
CASSHQREGLRTQYF
TGTGCCAGCAGCCACCAGCGGGAGGGCCTGCGAACGCAGTATTTT
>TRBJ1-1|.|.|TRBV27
CASSLGRWAEAFF
TGTGCCAGCAGTTTAGGCAGGTGGGCTGAAGCTTTCTTT
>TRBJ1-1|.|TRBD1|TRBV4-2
CASSRTTGTGEGYTEAFF
TGTGCCAGCAGCCGGACGACCGGGACAGGGGAGGGGTACACTGAAGCTTTCTTT
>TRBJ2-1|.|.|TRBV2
CASALTDNEQFF
TGTGCCAGCGCCCTTACAGACAATGAGCAGTTCTTC
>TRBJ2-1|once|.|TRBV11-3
CASSSGVFNEQFF
TGTGCCAGCAGCTCCGGGGTTTTCAATGAGCAGTTCTTC
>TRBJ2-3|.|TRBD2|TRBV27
CASSLLAGGPGTDTQYF
TGTGCCAGCAGTTTACTAGCGGGAGGGCCGGGCACAGATACGCAGTATTTT
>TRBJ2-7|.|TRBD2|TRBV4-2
CASSQAVGLAGANEQYF
TGTGCCAGCAGCCAAGCTGTAGGACTAGCGGGAGCTAACGAGCAGTACTTC
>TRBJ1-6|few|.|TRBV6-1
CASSESTAENSPLHF
TGTGCCAGCAGTGAATCGACTGCTGAAAATTCACCCCTCCACTTT
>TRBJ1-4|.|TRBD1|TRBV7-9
CASSQGAGVNEKLFF
TGTGCCAGCAGCCAGGGGGCAGGGGTTAATGAAAAACTGTTTTTT
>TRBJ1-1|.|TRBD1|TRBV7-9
CASSLGDRGLMNTEAFF
TGTGCCAGCAGCTTAGGGGACAGGGGCCTTATGAACACTGAAGCTTTCTTT
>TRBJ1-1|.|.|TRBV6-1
CASSEGALRNFF
TGTGCCAGCAGTGAAGGAGCGCTTCGGAATTTCTTT
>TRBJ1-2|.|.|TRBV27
CASSRQMGGLNDGYTF
TGTGCCAGCAGTCGACAGATGGGGGGGCTAAACGATGGCTACACCTTC
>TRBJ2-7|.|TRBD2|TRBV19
CASSISLAGEREQYF
TGTGCCAGTAGTATAAGCCTAGCGGGTGAGAGGGAGCAGTACTTC
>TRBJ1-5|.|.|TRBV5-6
CASSLGGGQPQHF
TGTGCCAGCAGTCTAGGGGGGGGGCAGCCCCAGCATTTT
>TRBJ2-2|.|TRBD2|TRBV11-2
CASSPPFKRTSIGGELFF
TGTGCCAGCAGCCCACCCTTCAAGAGGACTAGCATTGGCGGGGAGCTGTTTTTT
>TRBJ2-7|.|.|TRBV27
CASSLSPQGNEQYF
TGTGCCAGCAGTTTGTCCCCACAGGGAAACGAGCAGTACTTC
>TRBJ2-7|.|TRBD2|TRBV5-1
CASSRTSGSYEQYF
TGCGCCAGCAGTCGAACTAGCGGCTCCTACGAGCAGTACTTC
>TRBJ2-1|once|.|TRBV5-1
CASSFRAWNEQFF
TGCGCCAGCAGCTTCAGGGCCTGGAATGAGCAGTTCTTC
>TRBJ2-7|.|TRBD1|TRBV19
CASSEQGAYYEQYF
TGTGCCAGTAGCGAACAGGGGGCATATTACGAGCAGTACTTC
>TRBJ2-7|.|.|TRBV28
CASSLSDGDTYEQYF
TGTGCCAGCAGTTTGTCGGACGGGGACACCTACGAGCAGTACTTC
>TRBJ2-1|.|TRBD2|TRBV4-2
CASSQALAEYNEQFF
TGTGCCAGCAGCCAAGCACTAGCGGAGTACAATGAGCAGTTCTTC
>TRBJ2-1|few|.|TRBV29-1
CSVEREQFF
TGCAGCGTTGAGCGGGAGCAGTTCTTC
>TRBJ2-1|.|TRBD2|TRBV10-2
CASSAELAGGFYNEQFF
TGCGCCAGCAGTGCCGAACTAGCGGGAGGTTTCTACAATGAGCAGTTCTTC
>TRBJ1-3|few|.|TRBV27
CASSFRASGNTIYF
TGTGCCAGCAGTTTCAGGGCGTCGGGAAACACCATATATTTT